The 28 T cell receptor beta chains below all came from one sample that was sequenced in a study of identical twins (TCRdb year 2016). The library was obtained by 5' RACE. The sequencer listed for this sample is Illumina HiSeq 2000. Using fastp at Q25 and MiXCR, TCRdb reprocessed the public reads and kept productive beta chains. One record per CDR3 amino acid sequence lists the most common genes and DNA. The sample has 700,000 to 950,000 distinct CDR3 sequences on record, around an eighth of them singletons. Of the sample, about 1.5% is held by the ten largest clones. This sample was shared with a second study, whose subject was yellow fever vaccine responses in identical twins.

The sequenced material came from PBMCs. The source is a woman under 30 in good health.

This clonotype was seen more than once but under ten times. The V gene is TRBV11-3, the J gene TRBJ2-1; 12 bases are shared with TRBD1. Looked up from germline, CDR1 is SGHNT and CDR2 is YENEEA. J gave up 7 bases and V 5 bases, and 6 bases lay outside the gene matches. CDR3 length: 15 amino acids. CDR3 region: CASSPGQGARNEQFF. CDR3 DNA sequence: TGTGCCAGCAGCCCGGGACAGGGGGCTAGAAATGAGCAGTTCTTC.

This chain uses TRBV2 with TRBJ2-1; no clear D gene. V lost 4 bases and J lost 9, with 7 bases in between. Looked up from germline, CDR1 is SNHLY and CDR2 is FYNNEI. CDR3 length: 11 residues. CDR3 DNA: TGTGCCAGCAGTGCTATGGGTGAGCAGTTCTTC. Translation: CASSAMGEQFF.

This clonotype came up a few times. The J gene is TRBJ2-1, the V gene TRBV19, with TRBD2 matching 15 bases. The CDR3 contains 18 residues. Germline CDR1 and CDR2: LNHDA and SQIVND (reference sequence). V shed 5 bases, J shed 2 bases, and the junction held 7 bases outside the gene matches. CDR3 coding DNA: TGTGCCAGTAGTTTGAGGACTAGCGGGGGGGTAACCTACAATGAGCAGTTCTTC. This sequence encodes CASSLRTSGGVTYNEQFF.

V and J are TRBV5-1 and TRBJ2-1, with 7 bases lining up with TRBD1. The CDR3 length is 15 residues. The germline CDR1 and CDR2 sequences are SGHRS and YFSETQ. V was clipped by 4 bases and J by 0 bases; unmatched bases: 4. The CDR3 DNA sequence: TGCGCCAGCAGCCAGGGGGACAGCTCCTACAATGAGCAGTTCTTC. Protein: CASSQGDSSYNEQFF.

This chain links TRBV6-1 with TRBJ2-7, with 10 bases fitting TRBD1. J was trimmed by 2 bases and V by 6 bases; bases with no gene match: 10. Per germline, CDR1 MNHNS and CDR2 SASEGT. The CDR3 extends over 16 amino acids. The CDR3 sequence: CASRNPPGQGPYEQYF. The DNA for the CDR3 is TGTGCCAGCAGAAATCCCCCGGGACAGGGGCCCTACGAGCAGTACTTC.

Ten or more counts support this clonotype. The chain is built from TRBV7-7 and TRBJ2-1, with D tentatively TRBD2 (6 bases). The CDR3 has 13 residues. The germline V gene has CDR1 SSHAT and CDR2 FNYEAQ (reference sequence). Trimming took 2 bases from V and 9 from J, leaving 11 bases between them. The CDR3 DNA reads TGTGCCAGCAGCTTATCGATTAGCGGTGAGCAGTTCTTC. Its translation is CASSLSISGEQFF.

In its sample, this clonotype was seen a few times. The chain has TRBV7-2 and TRBJ1-1; D remains ambiguous. The CDR3 is 14 amino acids. Germline lookup yields CDR1 SGHTA and CDR2 FQGNSA. V shed 1 base and J shed 7 bases, with 13 bases lying between them. CDR3 in amino acids: CASSLDLWDIEAFF. The CDR3 nucleotides are TGTGCCAGCAGCTTAGATCTTTGGGATATTGAAGCTTTCTTT.

This rearrangement joins TRBV28 to TRBJ2-7; 7 nucleotides match TRBD1. The germline CDR1 and CDR2 sequences are MDHEN and SYDVKM. V gave up 6 bases and J gave up 6 bases; unmatched junction bases: 5. The length of the CDR3 is 12 residues. CDR3 protein: CASSYEGAEQYF. The CDR3, as DNA: TGTGCCAGCAGCTACGAGGGGGCCGAGCAGTACTTC.

The rearrangement uses TRBV7-9 and TRBJ2-1, with D hard to call. The germline V gene encodes CDR1 SEHNR and CDR2 FQNEAQ (reference sequence). The germline V and J ends were trimmed by 5 bases and 14 bases, with 13 bases remaining between them. The CDR3 covers 11 residues. CDR3 nucleotides: TGTGCCAGCAGCCCGGACGTCTTGGAGTTCTTC. Its protein is CASSPDVLEFF.

The chain employs TRBV20-1 and TRBJ1-5; D unresolved. Germline V CDR1 and CDR2: DFQATT, SNEGSKA (reference sequence). Trimming shortened V by 0 bases and J by 0 bases, and 6 bases separated the two germline ends. This CDR3 comprises 14 residues. The chain's CDR3 is CSARDQYSNQPQHF. In nucleotides, the CDR3 is TGCAGTGCTAGAGATCAGTATAGCAATCAGCCCCAGCATTTT.

Details on this clonotype: Compared with germline, one end of the junction differs, possibly owing to a read error. The gene calls are TRBV2 and TRBJ2-3, with D perhaps assigned TRBD1 or TRBD2 (5 bases each). Germline values: CDR1 SNHLY, CDR2 FYNNEI. This CDR3 has 16 amino acids. The CDR3 reads CASSETTGDGADTQCF. The CDR3 DNA sequence: TGTGCCAGCAGTGAAACGACCGGGGATGGGGCAGATACGCAGTGTTTT. Complete variable domain (other parts from reference TRBV2 and TRBJ2-3): EPEVTQTPSHQVTQMGQEVILRCVPISNHLYFYWYRQILGQKVEFLVSFYNNEISEKSEIFDDQFSVERPDGSNFTLKIRSTKLEDSAMYFCASSETTGDGADTQCFGPGTRLTVL.

This clonotype was picked up many times. CDR3 sequence: CASSFHAGETNTGELFF. CDR3 coding DNA: TGTGCCAGCAGTTTCCACGCAGGGGAAACGAACACCGGGGAGCTGTTTTTT. The rearrangement links TRBV12-3 or TRBV12-4 to TRBJ2-2; a weak D match, TRBD1 (6 bases). This CDR3 is built from 17 residues. V lost 3 bases to trimming and J lost 0 bases, with 14 bases between them.

V gene TRBV15 combines with J gene TRBJ2-1; 12 bases line up with TRBD2. Germline lookup yields CDR1 LNHNV and CDR2 YYDKDF (reference sequence). The CDR3 loop spans 16 amino acids. Losses at the gene ends were 0 bases for V and 12 bases for J; bases not matched to a gene: 9. The CDR3 spells CATSRDRLAGEGGQFF. Here the CDR3 DNA reads TGTGCCACCAGCAGAGATAGACTAGCGGGAGAAGGGGGGCAGTTCTTC.

At least ten counts were recorded for this clonotype. The J gene is TRBJ2-1, the V gene TRBV5-5, with a weak D call TRBD2 (6 bases). Germline V CDR1 and CDR2: SGHKS, YYEKEE (reference sequence). This CDR3 is 15 amino acids long. Trimming took off 3 bases at V and 2 bases at J, with 12 bases between the two ends. This CDR3 reads CASSSTSIPYNEQFF. In DNA, the CDR3 is TGTGCCAGCAGCTCAACTAGCATTCCCTACAATGAGCAGTTCTTC.

This clonotype was detected ten times or more. This chain joins TRBV6-1 and TRBJ1-1; 7 bases align to TRBD1. From germline, CDR1 is MNHNS and CDR2 SASEGT. The CDR3 has 15 amino acids. The trim removed 6 bases at V and 5 bases at J, leaving 12 bases unmatched. The CDR3 bases are TGTGCCAGCAGCCCCCTAGACAGGGCCGATACTGAAGCTTTCTTT. As protein: CASSPLDRADTEAFF.

This clonotype was seen more than once but under ten times. V gene TRBV7-9 combines with J gene TRBJ2-2; 8 nucleotides line up with TRBD1. V was clipped by 5 bases and J by 4 bases; unmatched bases: 9. CDR3 length: 16 residues. CDR1 and CDR2 from the germline V gene are SEHNR and FQNEAQ (reference sequence). In DNA form, the CDR3 reads TGTGCCAGCAGCCACAGACGGACAGGGACCACCGGGGAGCTGTTTTTT. It codes for CASSHRRTGTTGELFF.

This chain's CDR3 is CASSSPGGTGLPYNEQFF. The CDR3 coding sequence is TGTGCCAGCAGCTCACCTGGGGGGACCGGACTTCCCTACAATGAGCAGTTCTTC. The V call is TRBV7-3, the J call TRBJ2-1; D is perhaps TRBD2 (6 bases). Per the germline V gene, CDR1 is SGHTA and CDR2 is FQGTGA. Trimming removed 4 bases from V and 2 bases from J, with 21 bases in between. The CDR3 is 18 amino acids. Full variable domain (rest looked up from reference TRBV7-3 and TRBJ2-1): GAGVSQTPSNKVTEKGKYVELRCDPISGHTALYWYRQSLGQGPEFLIYFQGTGAADDSGLPNDRFFAVRPEGSVSTLKIQRTERGDSAVYLCASSSPGGTGLPYNEQFFGPGTRLTVL.

This clonotype has only a few counts. The rearrangement uses TRBV20-1 and TRBJ2-6; D remains ambiguous. The V gene's germline CDR1 is DFQATT and CDR2 SNEGSKA (reference sequence). V dropped 6 bases and J dropped 0 bases, with 12 bases sitting between them. This CDR3 is 15 amino acids long. CDR3 in amino acids: CSARTFYSGANVLTF. The CDR3, as DNA: TGCAGTGCGAGGACCTTTTACTCTGGGGCCAACGTCCTGACTTTC.

This clonotype was recorded at least ten times. The chain combines TRBV5-1 with TRBJ2-3; no clear D. The CDR3 consists of 14 residues. Germline values: CDR1 SGHRS, CDR2 YFSETQ. Trimming removed 5 bases at V and 5 bases at J, with 15 bases between. The CDR3 is CASRIGVPVDTQYF. The CDR3, as DNA: TGCGCCAGCAGAATTGGGGTCCCTGTAGATACGCAGTATTTT.

CDR3 residues: CASSRADLSYNEQFF. The DNA of the CDR3 is TGTGCCAGCAGCCGAGCGGACCTCTCCTACAATGAGCAGTTCTTC. The chain has TRBV6-2 or TRBV6-3 and TRBJ2-1; possible D gene TRBD2, 5 bases. Germline V gene data show CDR1 as MNHEY and CDR2 as SVGEGT. The CDR3 totals 15 residues. The V end was cut by 6 bases, the J end by 0 bases, with 12 bases between.

This clonotype was detected a few times. The CDR3 spells CAISESGGSYEQYF. In DNA, the CDR3 is TGTGCCATCAGTGAGTCCGGGGGGTCGTACGAGCAGTACTTC. The chain links TRBV10-3 to TRBJ2-7, with 7 bases identical to TRBD2. This CDR3 contains 14 residues. V dropped 0 bases and J dropped 4; count of bases not matched to a gene: 3. The germline V gene has CDR1 ENHRY and CDR2 SYGVKD.

This chain joins TRBV6-1 and TRBJ2-2, with D perhaps given as TRBD1 or TRBD2 (5 bases each). V lost 7 bases to trimming and J lost 5 bases, with 11 bases between them. The germline gives CDR1 MNHNS, CDR2 SASEGT. The CDR3 is 13 amino acids. CDR3 nucleotide sequence: TGTGCCAGCACGGGGACGCCTACCGGGGAGCTGTTTTTT. Residues: CASTGTPTGELFF.

The table lists this clonotype with a few counts. The chain carries TRBV24-1 and TRBJ2-2, with D unresolved. This CDR3 has 10 residues. Trimming removed 12 bases at V and 8 bases at J, with 9 bases between. Germline V gene sequence: CDR1 KGHDR, CDR2 SFDVKD. The CDR3 is CAAQGGELFF. CDR3 bases: TGTGCCGCCCAAGGGGGGGAGCTGTTTTTT.

This clonotype was recorded only once. The junction does not match germline at one end; this may be a read error. The chain combines TRBV3-1 with TRBJ2-5; 10 nucleotides match TRBD1. This CDR3 contains 17 residues. CDR1 is LGHDT, CDR2 YNNKEL, per germline (reference sequence). The CDR3 reads CATSQDRRQGAWETQYF. CDR3 DNA: TGTGCCACCAGCCAAGATAGACGACAGGGGGCTTGGGAGACCCAGTACTTC.

Only a few counts were recorded for this clonotype. The chain couples TRBV6-1 to TRBJ2-7; no firm D call. This CDR3 is 12 amino acids long. CDR1 and CDR2 from the germline V gene are MNHNS and SASEGT. The CDR3 region is CASSPPPLGCPV. Written as DNA, the CDR3 is TGTGCCAGCAGCCCCCCTCCTTTGGGGTGCCCCGTC.

The table lists this clonotype with a count of one. The genes are TRBV5-1 and TRBJ2-1, with 9 bases fitting TRBD1. CDR3 length: 16 amino acids. V was pared by 6 bases and J by 7 bases, with 14 bases of the junction left unmatched. CDR1 SGHRS and CDR2 YFSETQ come from the germline V gene. The CDR3 reads CASNKSLGQGRNEQFF. CDR3 DNA sequence: TGCGCCAGCAACAAATCCTTGGGACAGGGAAGGAATGAGCAGTTCTTC.

The chain combines TRBV15 with TRBJ2-5, with TRBD1 matching 10 bases. V gave up 3 bases and J gave up 0 bases; unmatched junction bases: 10. Per the germline V gene, CDR1 is LNHNV and CDR2 is YYDKDF (reference sequence). This CDR3 comprises 18 residues. The CDR3 reads CATSRGLRTGGNQETQYF. The CDR3, as DNA: TGTGCCACCAGCAGGGGACTTCGGACAGGGGGGAACCAAGAGACCCAGTACTTC.

Comment on this clonotype: This could be a read error, since a much larger clone is one nucleotide away. J is TRBJ1-1 and V is TRBV10-3; TRBD1 is a possible D gene (6 bases). This CDR3 contains 14 residues. Looked up from germline, CDR1 is ENHRY and CDR2 is SYGVKD. Trimming left V 1 base short and J 1 base short, with 7 bases between. This chain's CDR3 is CAISELGGNTEAFF. CDR3 bases: TGTGCCATCAGTGAGTTAGGGGGGAACACTGAAGCTTTCTTT.